This section outlines one T cell receptor beta chain sequence together with its context. Its antigen is still unknown. Samples of blood were obtained at baseline, on cycle 4 day 1, and on cycle 7 day 1. Germline CDR1 reads SGHDN; CDR2 reads FVKESK. The CDR3 covers 13 residues. V shed 5 bases and J shed 4 bases, with 8 bases lying between them. This sample is drawn from a study of OX40 agonist ivuxolimab in advanced cancers. Study information: Patients were dosed intravenously with ivuxolimab at 0.01 to 10 mg/kg every 2 weeks. Patients assigned to dose escalation were diagnosed with hepatocellular carcinoma, melanoma, renal cell or head and neck cancer.

Study results and caveats: Low normalized T-cell clonal expansion also characterized some of the nonresponders.

Clones were read by immunoSEQ multiplex PCR, and TCRdb kept only the in-frame ones, dropping some. The sample has about 48,000 clones; around 80% are singletons. The origin of this receptor is an adult with an advanced solid tumor such as melanoma, head and neck, liver or kidney cancer. The specimen comprised CD4+ or CD8+ T cells sorted from blood, sampled in a trial of the OX40 agonist ivuxolimab. The V gene is TRBV14, the J gene TRBJ1-4, with TRBD1 as a possible D gene (5 bases). Here the CDR3 reads CASSGGLNEKLFF. In DNA, the CDR3 is TGTGCCAGCAGCGGGGGACTTAATGAAAAACTGTTTTTT.